The 26 T cell receptor beta chains below come from one sample, sequenced in a study of shared T cell receptors in the human thymus (dated by TCRdb to the early 2020s). Receptors were amplified or captured by the immunoSEQ multiplex PCR assay. In its TCRdb copy, this immuneACCESS table keeps in-frame sequences only and misses some clones. Where compared with another copy, unresolved V genes explain less than half of these, and the others have no known cause. Present in this sample are roughly 660,000 clones, roughly 90% of which were seen just once. The top ten constitute about 0.01% of the sample. This sample was also put to use in a study of human thymus T cells.

What was sequenced was thymocytes. Source of these receptors: a boy in the first two years of life with a congenital heart defect. Donor details come from another sample of the same person, matched by shared clones.

The rearrangement joins TRBV5-4 to TRBJ2-7; 7 nucleotides line up with TRBD1. The J segment lost 5 bases and the V segment lost 0 bases, leaving 5 bases of the junction unmatched. From germline, CDR1 is SGHNT and CDR2 YYREEE (reference sequence). The CDR3 spans 14 residues. The CDR3 loop reads CASSLGQGTHEQYF. The CDR3 DNA sequence: TGTGCCAGCAGCTTGGGACAGGGAACCCACGAGCAGTACTTC.

The genes are TRBV5-8 and TRBJ2-5; D is unresolved. Germline assignment: CDR1 SGHTS and CDR2 YDEGEE. This CDR3 has 12 residues. V dropped 4 bases and J dropped 5 bases, with 9 bases sitting between them. DNA for the CDR3: TGTGCCAGCAGCCACGCGTTGGAGACCCAGTACTTC. It specifies CASSHALETQYF.

The rearrangement links TRBV4-1 to TRBJ2-7, with D perhaps matching TRBD1 (5 bases). Trimming pared 0 bases from V and 6 bases from J, leaving 15 bases between. From germline, CDR1 is MGHRA and CDR2 YSYEKL. CDR3 length: 15 amino acids. CDR3 amino acids: CASSQDRTQLGEQYF. CDR3 coding DNA: TGCGCCAGCAGCCAAGATAGGACACAACTGGGCGAGCAGTACTTC.

CDR3 loop: CSPPCRDRYNEQFF. The CDR3 nucleotides are TGCAGCCCCCCCTGCCGGGACAGGTACAATGAGCAGTTCTTC. The chain uses TRBV29-1 and TRBJ2-1; 8 positions agree with TRBD1. V lost 8 bases and J lost 4; bases outside the gene matches: 10. Germline-derived CDR1 and CDR2 are SQVTM and ANQGSEA. CDR3 length: 14 residues.

The chain joins TRBV10-1 to TRBJ2-7; TRBD2 matches 12 bases. Per germline, CDR1 WNHNN and CDR2 SYGVQD (reference sequence). The length of the CDR3 is 16 residues. The ends lost 6 bases at V and 2 bases at J; junction bases unmatched: 8. The CDR3 here is CASSKTSGSTAYEQYF. CDR3 in DNA: TGCGCCAGCAGCAAGACTAGCGGGAGTACGGCCTACGAGCAGTACTTC.

This clone was counted a single time. The rearrangement uses TRBV7-8 and TRBJ2-7; 7 positions match TRBD2. The CDR3 extends over 13 amino acids. V gave up 6 bases and J gave up 5 bases; unmatched junction bases: 7. Germline assignment: CDR1 SGHVS and CDR2 FQNEAQ. CDR3 in DNA: TGTGCCAGCAGTTCAGCGGGGATCCACGAGCAGTACTTC. This translates into CASSSAGIHEQYF.

The V gene is TRBV27, the J gene TRBJ1-1, with 7 bases lining up with TRBD1. Trimming cost V 6 bases and J 7 bases; bases outside gene matches: 14. The V gene's germline CDR1 is MNHEY and CDR2 SMNVEV (reference sequence). CDR3 length equals 15 residues. In DNA form, the CDR3 reads TGTGCCAGCAGATCCACTTCCGGACAGGATAATGAAGCTTTCTTT. It translates to CASRSTSGQDNEAFF.

J is TRBJ2-7 and V is TRBV7-8; TRBD2 agrees at 9 bases. The CDR3 loop spans 15 amino acids. V shed 1 base and J 3 bases; nucleotides not matched to a gene: 4. Per germline, CDR1 SGHVS and CDR2 FQNEAQ. CDR3 DNA sequence: TGTGCCAGCAGCTTAGGAACGACTAGCGGCTACGAGCAGTACTTC. Its protein product is CASSLGTTSGYEQYF.

The chain combines TRBV12-2 with TRBJ2-1; no DNA check was done on the table's D call, TRBD2. TRBV12-2 is a known pseudogene. CDR3 size: 16 residues. DNA of the CDR3: TGTGCAAGTCGCTTCGGGGGACTAGCCCCCTACAATGAGCAGTTCTTC. It encodes CASRFGGLAPYNEQFF.

This clone was detected only a few times. This chain joins TRBV6-5 and TRBJ2-5, with a tentative D call TRBD1 (6 bases). The J call may be mistaken, given a closer DNA end match to TRBJ2-7. The CDR3 spans 16 residues. The V gene's germline CDR1 is MNHEY and CDR2 SVGAGI. CDR3 nucleotide sequence: TGTGCCAGCAGTTCTGGACCGGGACATGTGTACTACGAGCAGTACTTC. The encoded protein is CASSSGPGHVYYEQYF.

The genes are TRBV10-3 and TRBJ2-7; D is unresolved. This CDR3 contains 15 residues. V dropped 0 bases and J dropped 0 bases, with 9 bases sitting between them. The V gene's germline CDR1 is ENHRY and CDR2 SYGVKD. CDR3 residues: CAISESGPYSYEQYF. As DNA, the CDR3 is TGTGCCATCAGTGAGTCTGGTCCCTACTCCTACGAGCAGTACTTC.

The rearrangement joins TRBV4-2 to TRBJ2-3; 15 bases agree with TRBD2. Germline V gives CDR1 LGHNA, CDR2 YNFKEQ. V lost 3 bases and J lost 3; bases outside the gene matches: 13. CDR3 length equals 20 residues. The CDR3 is CASSHRRTSGRAGATDTQYF. CDR3 nucleotide sequence: TGTGCCAGCAGCCATCGCCGGACTAGCGGGAGGGCCGGGGCGACAGATACGCAGTATTTT.

The rearrangement joins TRBV6-5 to TRBJ2-2; 7 bases are shared with TRBD1. The CDR3 has 15 residues. The V gene end was trimmed by 5 bases and the J gene end by 4 bases; junction bases not matched to a gene: 7. Looked up from germline, CDR1 is MNHEY and CDR2 is SVGAGI. The CDR3 spells CASSPRQGGTGELFF. The CDR3 DNA follows: TGTGCCAGCAGTCCCCGACAGGGTGGCACCGGGGAGCTGTTTTTT.

This clone was seen only once. The CDR3 reads CASSEPPDRGGQPQHF. The CDR3 region has the DNA TGTGCCAGCAGTGAACCCCCCGACAGGGGAGGTCAGCCCCAGCATTTT. The chain recombines TRBV6-1 with TRBJ1-5, with TRBD1 matching over 8 bases. V was clipped by 2 bases and J by 6 bases; unmatched bases: 9. This CDR3 has 16 residues. CDR1 is MNHNS, CDR2 SASEGT, per germline.

V is TRBV11-1 and J is TRBJ2-7; no firm D call. The germline V gene has CDR1 SGHAT and CDR2 FQDESV (reference sequence). The V gene lost 2 bases and the J gene lost 1 base, with 15 bases spanning the gap. The CDR3 runs 16 residues. CDR3 amino acids: CASSLFITVASYEQYF. Written as DNA, the CDR3 is TGTGCCAGCAGCTTATTTATTACTGTTGCGTCCTACGAGCAGTACTTC.

V and J are TRBV4-3 and TRBJ1-1; D gene ambiguous. From germline, CDR1 is LGHNA and CDR2 YSLEER. Trimming stripped 4 bases from V and 0 bases from J, with 15 bases between. The CDR3 is 16 amino acids. CDR3 protein: CASSLVRAFMNTEAFF. In DNA form, the CDR3 reads TGCGCCAGCAGCCTTGTGCGAGCGTTCATGAACACTGAAGCTTTCTTT.

This clone was detected once. The chain links TRBV5-1 to TRBJ1-1, with TRBD1 matching 9 bases. The CDR3 consists of 17 residues. Trimming took 4 bases from V and 1 from J; bases not matched to a gene: 11. Germline V gene sequence: CDR1 SGHRS, CDR2 YFSETQ. CDR3 protein: CASSPGQGSSQNTEAFF. CDR3 nucleotide sequence: TGCGCCAGCAGCCCAGGACAGGGGTCATCCCAGAACACTGAAGCTTTCTTT.

The chain joins TRBV5-1 to TRBJ2-7; TRBD2 matches 13 bases. The CDR3 is made up of 16 amino acids. V was pared by 4 bases and J by 4 bases, with 8 bases of the junction left unmatched. The germline CDR1 and CDR2 sequences are SGHRS and YFSETQ. The CDR3 DNA sequence: TGCGCCAGCAGCCTAGGACTAGCGGGAGCGACATACGAGCAGTACTTC. It translates to CASSLGLAGATYEQYF.

In its sample, this clone was seen once. The chain uses TRBV5-1 and TRBJ2-1; no clear D. Trimming pared 4 bases from V and 0 bases from J, leaving 11 bases between. CDR1 and CDR2 (germline): SGHRS, YFSETQ. The CDR3 loop spans 15 amino acids. CDR3 amino acids: CASSLSESSYNEQFF. The CDR3 nucleotides are TGCGCCAGCAGCCTCAGCGAGAGCTCCTACAATGAGCAGTTCTTC.

This chain connects TRBV19 to TRBJ1-1; 8 bases match TRBD1. The V and J ends lost 3 bases and 1 base, in that order; junction bases with no gene match: 7. Germline V lookup: CDR1 LNHDA, CDR2 SQIVND (reference sequence). The CDR3 is 16 amino acids. CDR3 nucleotides: TGTGCCAGTAGTATGCGACGCGGACAGGGGAACACTGAAGCTTTCTTT. This gives the protein CASSMRRGQGNTEAFF.

This clone was seen more than once but under ten times. The chain links TRBV7-2 to TRBJ2-5; 11 positions agree with TRBD2. The V gene end was trimmed by 5 bases and the J gene end by 4 bases; junction bases not matched to a gene: 12. The CDR3 extends over 17 amino acids. Per germline, CDR1 SGHTA and CDR2 FQGNSA. CDR3 in DNA: TGTGCCAGCAGCCAAAAATCCACTAGCGGGAGATCAGAGACCCAGTACTTC. Protein sequence: CASSQKSTSGRSETQYF.

The J gene is TRBJ2-7, the V gene TRBV7-9; D is undetermined. CDR3 size: 13 residues. The germline V gene has CDR1 SEHNR and CDR2 FQNEAQ (reference sequence). V was shortened by 3 bases and J by 6 bases, with 12 bases between the two germline ends. The CDR3 DNA sequence: TGTGCCAGCAGCTTGGAGTTCGGGTTCGAGCAGTACTTC. Its translation is CASSLEFGFEQYF.

The V and J genes are TRBV9 and TRBJ2-3; a possible D gene is TRBD2 (6 bases). This CDR3 has 15 residues. Trimming removed 5 bases from V and 2 bases from J, with 15 bases in between. CDR1 and CDR2 (germline): SGDLS, YYNGEE. CDR3 in DNA: TGTGCCAGCAGAATAGCGGAGCTACTCACAGATACGCAGTATTTT. Protein sequence: CASRIAELLTDTQYF.

The J gene is TRBJ2-3, the V gene TRBV28; no reliable D call. Deletions cut 6 bases from V and 1 base from J, with 11 bases between. Germline values: CDR1 MDHEN, CDR2 SYDVKM. The CDR3 sequence is 14 residues long. This CDR3 reads CASSLPTRTDTQYF. CDR3 DNA: TGTGCCAGCAGCCTACCCACCCGCACAGATACGCAGTATTTT.

This clone was observed a few times. J is TRBJ1-3 and V is TRBV30, with 9 bases matching TRBD1. This CDR3 is built from 17 residues. V trimming: 3 bases; J trimming: 0 bases; junction bases outside the gene matches: 9. Germline V gene sequence: CDR1 GTSNPN, CDR2 SVGIG (reference sequence). CDR3: CAWRQNRGPSSGNTIYF. CDR3 nucleotides: TGTGCCTGGAGACAGAACAGGGGGCCTAGCTCTGGAAACACCATATATTTT.

J is TRBJ2-1 and V is TRBV11-2, with 7 bases matching TRBD2. The germline gives CDR1 SGHAT, CDR2 FQNNGV. The CDR3 runs to 18 residues. V lost 1 base, J lost 5 bases, and 14 bases stayed unmatched. The CDR3 DNA reads TGTGCCAGCAGCTTAGGCAGCAGAGTAGCGGGCGGCGACAATGAGCAGTTCTTC. Translating gives CASSLGSRVAGGDNEQFF.